The T cell receptor beta chain under discussion was sequenced for a study of shared clonotypes between healthy human individuals. The study's findings and limits: A reduction in generation probabilities was seen for non-shared clonotypes relative to those shared by all four donors.

Original handling: ImmunoSEQ output lacked quality scores and full-length reads, limiting matched filtering. Sequencing was performed with immunoSEQ multiplex PCR; in TCRdb, only in-frame clones are kept and a portion is missing. V and J calls and clone size are as listed in that table; D and trimming were resolved from the DNA. The sample records over a million clones, approximately 70% being singletons. About this clone: Its antigen is not known.

The CDR3 loop spans 15 amino acids. The trim removed 1 base at V and 4 bases at J, leaving 5 bases unmatched. The germline V gene has CDR1 LNHDA and CDR2 SQIVND (reference sequence). This receptor was identified in a man in his late teens or twenties in good health. The sample consisted of memory CD4+ T cells sorted from blood. The sample's subset: CD45RA-negative fraction. The rearrangement uses TRBV19 and TRBJ1-1; 8 bases line up with TRBD1. The CDR3 DNA sequence: TGTGCCAGTAGTATAGGTGACAGGGGAGGCACTGAAGCTTTCTTT. It codes for CASSIGDRGGTEAFF.